The 2 T cell receptor beta chains below come from one sample, sequenced in a study of blood T cell repertoires in COVID-19. TCRdb keeps only in-frame clones here, not all; method: immunoSEQ multiplex PCR. The sample has 150,000 or so clones; 79% are singletons. Material: peripheral blood. These receptors came from a woman in her seventies with COVID-19, enrolled during active disease.

This sequence joins TRBV5-1 and TRBJ1-1; D call uncertain. Germline V gene sequence: CDR1 SGHRS, CDR2 YFSETQ. Between the trimmed V and J ends, which lost 0 bases and 1 base, there was a span of 10 bases. CDR3 length equals 15 residues. CDR3 residues: CASSLGPGGNTEAFF. Here the CDR3 DNA reads TGCGCCAGCAGCTTGGGTCCTGGCGGGAACACTGAAGCTTTCTTT.

The genes are TRBV19 and TRBJ1-1, with 9 nucleotides matching TRBD1. The germline V gene has CDR1 LNHDA and CDR2 SQIVND (reference sequence). J gave up 1 base and V 7 bases, and 10 bases lay outside the gene matches. The CDR3 is 16 residues long. The CDR3 reads CASITLQGAQNTEAFF. CDR3 nucleotides: TGTGCCAGTATCACTCTACAGGGGGCGCAGAACACTGAAGCTTTCTTT.